Listed below are T cell receptor beta chains from one sample, sequenced in a study of cytomegalovirus exposure and HLA in healthy donors. Generated by immunoSEQ multiplex PCR, the TCRdb table keeps only in-frame clones and is missing some. Found here are 98,000 or so clones, almost 80% of them singletons; the top ten hold approximately 5%. The sequenced sample consisted of PBMCs. The receptors here all came from a man aged 55-75 years in good health and CMV-seropositive. CDR3s include the opening cysteine and the closing phenylalanine or tryptophan. The D gene is left open where the match is weak. Clone size is not always given. Where it is, it says once, few, many or a class for expanded clones.

cdr3_length clone_size j_call v_call d_call cdr3_aa cdr3_nt
15 . TRBJ1-2 TRBV5-1 . CASSLGRTANYGYTF TGCGCCAGCAGCTTGGGACGGACAGCTAACTATGGCTACACCTTC
13 . TRBJ1-2 TRBV6-5 . CASSEDGEKGYTF TGTGCCAGCAGTGAAGACGGGGAGAAAGGCTACACCTTC
15 . TRBJ1-4 TRBV5-1 . CASSPTGTPNEKLFF TGCGCCAGCAGCCCAACCGGGACTCCCAATGAAAAACTGTTTTTT
17 . TRBJ1-4 TRBV5-1 . CASSLAGTTSTNEKLFF TGCGCCAGCAGCTTGGCCGGAACGACTTCAACTAATGAAAAACTGTTTTTT
12 . TRBJ2-3 TRBV18 . CASSPPSDTQYF TGTGCCAGCTCACCACCCTCAGATACGCAGTATTTT
15 . TRBJ2-2 TRBV7-8 . CASSLAQGMSGELFF TGTGCCAGCAGCTTAGCGCAGGGGATGAGCGGGGAGCTGTTTTTT
15 . TRBJ2-5 TRBV19 TRBD2 CASSTSSGAQETQYF TGTGCCAGTAGTACCTCTAGCGGGGCACAAGAGACCCAGTACTTC
14 . TRBJ2-7 TRBV5-1 . CASSPAGPDNEQYF TGCGCCAGCAGCCCGGCGGGACCAGACAACGAGCAGTACTTC
13 . TRBJ1-1 TRBV7-2 TRBD1 CASIKQGNTEAFF TGTGCCAGCATCAAACAGGGGAATACTGAAGCTTTCTTT
15 . TRBJ1-6 TRBV27 TRBD1 CATRGQGEFSSPLHF TGTGCCACCAGGGGACAGGGGGAATTCAGTTCACCCCTCCACTTT
17 . TRBJ2-7 TRBV7-9 TRBD1 CASSKGQGGLRSYEQYF TGTGCCAGCAGCAAGGGACAGGGGGGACTTAGGTCCTACGAGCAGTACTTC
14 . TRBJ1-2 TRBV6-5 . CASSYTQPEWGYTF TGTGCCAGCAGTTACACTCAACCTGAATGGGGCTACACCTTC
15 . TRBJ2-3 TRBV7-3 TRBD2 CASSSQRGSTDTQYF TGTGCCAGCAGCTCCCAGCGGGGGAGCACAGATACGCAGTATTTT
11 . TRBJ1-2 TRBV12-2 . CASRSPYGYTF TGTGCAAGTCGCTCTCCCTATGGCTACACCTTC
16 few TRBJ1-1 TRBV4-1 . CASSQGQGEVNTEAFF TGCGCCAGCAGCCAAGGCCAAGGGGAGGTGAACACTGAAGCTTTCTTT
17 . TRBJ2-4 TRBV5-1 . CASSSPQGGLAKNIQYF TGCGCCAGCAGCTCCCCACAGGGAGGGTTAGCCAAAAACATTCAGTACTTC
13 . TRBJ1-5 TRBV29-1 TRBD1 CSVGRGRNQPQHF TGCAGCGTGGGCAGGGGGCGAAATCAGCCCCAGCATTTT
17 . TRBJ2-4 TRBV23-1 TRBD1 CATKDRGGILAKNIQYF TGCGCCACCAAGGACAGGGGGGGAATTCTAGCCAAAAACATTCAGTACTTC
15 . TRBJ2-7 TRBV19 TRBD2 CASSIPGLNSYEQYF TGTGCCAGTAGTATTCCGGGACTAAATTCCTACGAGCAGTACTTC
13 . TRBJ1-1 TRBV11-1 . CASSFEGNTEAFF TGTGCCAGCAGCTTTGAGGGGAACACTGAAGCTTTCTTT
10 . TRBJ2-3 TRBV2 . CASTKDTQYF TGTGCCAGCACTAAAGATACGCAGTATTTT
16 . TRBJ2-1 TRBV5-4 TRBD2 CASSARTSGVYNEQFF TGTGCCAGCAGCGCCCGGACTAGCGGGGTCTACAATGAGCAGTTCTTC
17 . TRBJ1-2 TRBV11-2 TRBD1 CASSLDPLDRGRGGYTF TGTGCCAGCAGCTTAGATCCTCTGGACAGGGGGCGCGGTGGCTACACCTTC
17 . TRBJ2-7 TRBV7-6 TRBD2 CASSLIPGLAGSYEQYF TGTGCCAGCAGCTTAATCCCGGGACTAGCGGGATCCTACGAGCAGTACTTC
11 . TRBJ1-5 TRBV20-1 . CSARFLEAQHF TGCAGTGCTAGATTCCTAGAGGCCCAGCATTTT
12 . TRBJ1-5 TRBV6-6 TRBD1 CASTRGREPQHF TGTGCCAGCACCAGGGGGCGGGAGCCCCAGCATTTT
13 . TRBJ1-2 TRBV7-2 TRBD1 CASSSGTGRGYTF TGTGCCAGCAGTTCCGGGACAGGACGCGGCTACACCTTC
16 once TRBJ2-7 TRBV18 TRBD2 CASSQGSGAPSYEQYF TGTGCCAGCTCACAAGGTAGCGGGGCGCCCTCCTACGAGCAGTACTTC
15 . TRBJ2-7 TRBV15 . CATSRDPVSSYEQYF TGTGCCACCAGCAGAGATCCGGTGAGCTCCTACGAGCAGTACTTC
19 . TRBJ2-5 TRBV21-1 . CASSKELGRHHLGRETQYF TGTGCCAGCAGCAAAGAATTAGGACGACATCACTTGGGGAGAGAGACCCAGTACTTC
14 . TRBJ1-1 TRBV5-4 . CASSLTGMNTEAFF TGTGCCAGCAGCCTGACAGGAATGAACACTGAAGCTTTCTTT
14 . TRBJ2-7 TRBV13 TRBD2 CASTVNAGGYEQYF TGTGCCAGCACCGTGAATGCGGGGGGGTACGAGCAGTACTTC
15 . TRBJ2-3 TRBV4-1 . CASSQDRGSTDTQYF TGCGCCAGCAGCCAAGATAGGGGGAGCACAGATACGCAGTATTTT
15 . TRBJ2-5 TRBV7-9 . CASSTGFRAPETQYF TGTGCCAGCAGCACAGGGTTCCGGGCGCCGGAGACCCAGTACTTC
17 once TRBJ2-6 TRBV27 . CASSLSRGISGANVLTF TGTGCCAGCAGTTTATCCAGGGGAATCTCTGGGGCCAACGTCCTGACTTTC
12 . TRBJ2-7 TRBV5-4 . CASSTDSYEQYF TGTGCCAGCAGCACGGACAGCTACGAGCAGTACTTC
13 . TRBJ1-1 TRBV28 . CASTFGGVTEAFF TGTGCCAGCACATTCGGAGGGGTAACTGAAGCTTTCTTT
15 . TRBJ2-1 TRBV6-5 . CASRERGGPNNEQFF TGTGCCAGCAGGGAGAGGGGGGGGCCAAACAATGAGCAGTTCTTC
15 once TRBJ2-1 TRBV10-3 TRBD1 CAISEEAGGYNEQFF TGTGCCATCAGTGAAGAGGCAGGGGGCTACAATGAGCAGTTCTTC
15 . TRBJ1-1 TRBV2 . CASSELLVRQTEAFF TGTGCCAGCAGTGAATTACTGGTCAGACAAACTGAAGCTTTCTTT
16 . TRBJ1-1 TRBV5-4 TRBD1 CASSLNVGRGYTEAFF TGTGCCAGCAGCTTGAATGTGGGCAGGGGGTACACTGAAGCTTTCTTT
11 . TRBJ1-2 TRBV7-2 . CASSSPVGYTF TGTGCCAGCAGCTCCCCGGTTGGCTACACCTTC
14 . TRBJ2-5 TRBV5-1 TRBD2 CASSLGLARETQYF TGCGCCAGCAGCCTGGGACTAGCACGGGAGACCCAGTACTTC
15 once TRBJ2-5 TRBV25-1 . CASSSAGTTQETQYF TGTGCCAGCAGTTCCGCCGGGACAACTCAAGAGACCCAGTACTTC
13 . TRBJ2-7 TRBV10-1 TRBD2 CASSVAGSNEQYF TGCGCCAGCAGTGTAGCGGGGTCAAACGAGCAGTACTTC
14 . TRBJ2-5 TRBV10-1 . CASSPGGSQETQYF TGCGCCAGCAGCCCTGGAGGGAGCCAAGAGACCCAGTACTTC
17 . TRBJ1-4 TRBV7-9 TRBD1 CASSWSPGQGTNEKLFF TGTGCCAGCAGCTGGAGTCCGGGACAGGGGACTAATGAAAAACTGTTTTTT
13 few TRBJ2-3 TRBV6-5 . CASSPQSTDTQYF TGTGCCAGCAGCCCCCAGAGCACAGATACGCAGTATTTT
14 . TRBJ1-2 TRBV19 . CASSIDLRDYGYTF TGTGCCAGTAGTATAGATCTCAGGGATTATGGCTACACCTTC
16 . TRBJ1-5 TRBV18 TRBD1 CASSPKGQGSDQPQHF TGTGCCAGCTCACCAAAGGGACAGGGATCGGATCAGCCCCAGCATTTT
15 . TRBJ2-7 TRBV19 TRBD2 CASSIDSREGYEQYF TGTGCCAGTAGTATAGACTCACGGGAGGGCTACGAGCAGTACTTC
15 few TRBJ1-1 TRBV7-2 . CASSLVQIMNTEAFF TGTGCCAGCAGCTTAGTCCAGATTATGAACACTGAAGCTTTCTTT
15 . TRBJ2-3 TRBV2 TRBD2 CASRTLAGGQDTQYF TGTGCCAGCAGGACCCTAGCGGGGGGGCAGGATACGCAGTATTTT
14 . TRBJ1-5 TRBV4-1 TRBD1 CASSRGQGNQPQHF TGCGCCAGCAGCCGGGGACAGGGGAATCAGCCCCAGCATTTT
14 . TRBJ2-7 TRBV27 . CASSLAGFHYEQYF TGTGCCAGCAGTTTAGCGGGATTCCACTACGAGCAGTACTTC
15 . TRBJ2-7 TRBV4-3 . CASSQDRGGAYEQYF TGCGCCAGCAGCCAAGATCGAGGAGGCGCCTACGAGCAGTACTTC
14 . TRBJ1-2 TRBV7-2 . CASSFPDPRDGYTF TGTGCCAGCAGCTTCCCTGACCCCCGGGATGGCTACACCTTC
17 . TRBJ1-1 TRBV5-1 TRBD1 CASSHEYRGQGDTEAFF TGCGCCAGCAGCCACGAATACAGGGGCCAGGGGGACACTGAAGCTTTCTTT
14 . TRBJ2-5 TRBV5-6 . CASSSLQSQETQYF TGTGCCAGCAGCTCGCTACAGAGTCAGGAGACCCAGTACTTC